One sample yielded the 10 T cell receptor beta chains listed below, sequenced in a study of CD8 T cells in ankylosing spondylitis. TCRdb fed the 5' RACE reads into MiXCR, producing one record per CDR3 protein. This table has some 140,000 distinct CDR3 sequences, roughly 10% appearing once. Sequenced material: blood, either unsorted or a sorted T cell fraction (not recorded which). The source is a female donor with ankylosing spondylitis or in good health (not recorded which).

The table lists this clonotype with many counts. Written as DNA, the CDR3 is TGCAGTGCTAGGAGGAGAGATGAGCAGTTCTTC. This codes for CSARRRDEQFF. The chain recombines TRBV20-1 with TRBJ2-1, with D hard to call. The germline gives CDR1 DFQATT, CDR2 SNEGSKA (reference sequence). V was cut by 3 bases and J by 8 bases, with 8 bases left in between. The CDR3 contains 11 residues.

In this sample, this clonotype turned up many times. The DNA of the CDR3 is TGTGCCAGCAGCGTAGGTGAGGATACGCAGTATTTT. This sequence encodes CASSVGEDTQYF. The chain links TRBV9 to TRBJ2-3; the D is unclear. Germline V lookup: CDR1 SGDLS, CDR2 YYNGEE. The CDR3 is 12 amino acids. V was cut by 0 bases and J by 6 bases, with 5 bases left in between. The full variable domain, its missing parts supplied by reference TRBV9 and TRBJ2-3, is DSGVTQTPKHLITATGQRVTLRCSPRSGDLSVYWYQQSLDQGLQFLIQYYNGEERAKGNILERFSAQQFPDLHSELNLSSLELGDSALYFCASSVGEDTQYFGPGTRLTVL.

The chain uses TRBV7-9 and TRBJ2-2; the match to TRBD1 covers 9 bases. The CDR3 totals 17 residues. Trimming removed 0 bases from V and 6 bases from J; junction bases left unmatched: 8. In germline, CDR1 is SEHNR, CDR2 FQNEAQ (reference sequence). The CDR3 sequence: CASSLARGQGFSGELFF. Written as DNA, the CDR3 is TGTGCCAGCAGCTTAGCGCGGGGACAGGGTTTCTCCGGGGAGCTGTTTTTT.

This clonotype was detected many times. The chain uses TRBV4-1 and TRBJ1-1; D is ambiguous. CDR1 and CDR2 from the germline V gene are MGHRA and YSYEKL. The CDR3 has 16 residues. V was pared by 4 bases and J by 5 bases, with 20 bases between. CDR3 nucleotide sequence: TGCGCCAGCAGCCCGCAATCTAGGACCTTGGAGACTGAAGCTTTCTTT. It specifies CASSPQSRTLETEAFF.

This clonotype has a count of ten or more. The V gene is TRBV5-1, the J gene TRBJ2-5, with 9 bases identical to TRBD2. CDR3 size: 14 residues. Germline-derived CDR1 and CDR2 are SGHRS and YFSETQ. With V trimmed by 8 bases and J by 4 bases, 9 bases remained unmatched. The CDR3 spells CASTPGTSRETQYF. Written as DNA, the CDR3 is TGCGCCAGTACTCCCGGGACTAGCAGAGAGACCCAGTACTTC.

This clonotype has ten or more counts. V and J are TRBV11-2 and TRBJ2-5; the D gene is possibly TRBD1 (5 bases). This CDR3 region has 16 residues. Trimming left V 0 bases short and J 2 bases short, with 13 bases between. Per germline, CDR1 SGHAT and CDR2 FQNNGV. CDR3: CASSLDRGQTQETQYF. The CDR3, as DNA: TGTGCCAGCAGCTTAGATCGAGGACAAACACAAGAGACCCAGTACTTC.

The rearrangement joins TRBV18 to TRBJ1-1; D uncertain. The V and J ends lost 6 bases and 5 bases respectively, with 13 bases between them. This CDR3 spans 13 amino acids. Germline CDR1 and CDR2: KGHSH and LQKENI. The CDR3 region is CASSIGRATEAFF. The CDR3 DNA reads TGTGCCAGCTCCATTGGAAGGGCGACTGAAGCTTTCTTT. The whole variable domain, remainder taken from reference TRBV18 and TRBJ1-1, is NAGVMQNPRHLVRRRGQEARLRCSPMKGHSHVYWYRQLPEEGLKFMVYLQKENIIDESGMPKERFSAEFPKEGPSILRIQQVVRGDSAAYFCASSIGRATEAFFGQGTRLTVV.

On this clonotype: It may be a read error: a sequence one base away is much more abundant. The CDR3 nucleotides read TGCGCCAGCAGCTCTGGGGACAGGGGGACCGGGGAGCAGTTTTTT. As protein: CASSSGDRGTGEQFF. The V and J genes are TRBV5-1 and TRBJ2-2, with TRBD1 matching over 11 bases. Germline CDR1 SGHRS, CDR2 YFSETQ. This CDR3 spans 15 amino acids.

V usage is TRBV7-3 and J usage is TRBJ1-1, with TRBD1 identical over 7 bases. Per the germline V gene, CDR1 is SGHTA and CDR2 is FQGTGA. There are 14 residues in the CDR3. Trimming took 6 bases from V and 4 from J; bases not matched to a gene: 8. This chain's CDR3 is CASRPRQGLTEAFF. CDR3 DNA sequence: TGTGCCAGCAGACCTCGACAGGGCCTCACTGAAGCTTTCTTT. The full variable domain, its missing parts supplied by reference TRBV7-3 and TRBJ1-1, is GAGVSQTPSNKVTEKGKYVELRCDPISGHTALYWYRQSLGQGPEFLIYFQGTGAADDSGLPNDRFFAVRPEGSVSTLKIQRTERGDSAVYLCASRPRQGLTEAFFGQGTRLTVV.

To note about this clonotype: This may come from a read error, since a much larger clone is one base off. This chain links TRBV5-1 with TRBJ2-7; 9 nucleotides agree with TRBD1. Germline V gene data show CDR1 as SGHRS and CDR2 as YFSETQ. There are 15 residues in the CDR3. CDR3 residues: CASSMTWTGAYEQSF. DNA for the CDR3: TGCGCCAGCAGCATGACGTGGACAGGGGCCTACGAGCAGTCCTTC.